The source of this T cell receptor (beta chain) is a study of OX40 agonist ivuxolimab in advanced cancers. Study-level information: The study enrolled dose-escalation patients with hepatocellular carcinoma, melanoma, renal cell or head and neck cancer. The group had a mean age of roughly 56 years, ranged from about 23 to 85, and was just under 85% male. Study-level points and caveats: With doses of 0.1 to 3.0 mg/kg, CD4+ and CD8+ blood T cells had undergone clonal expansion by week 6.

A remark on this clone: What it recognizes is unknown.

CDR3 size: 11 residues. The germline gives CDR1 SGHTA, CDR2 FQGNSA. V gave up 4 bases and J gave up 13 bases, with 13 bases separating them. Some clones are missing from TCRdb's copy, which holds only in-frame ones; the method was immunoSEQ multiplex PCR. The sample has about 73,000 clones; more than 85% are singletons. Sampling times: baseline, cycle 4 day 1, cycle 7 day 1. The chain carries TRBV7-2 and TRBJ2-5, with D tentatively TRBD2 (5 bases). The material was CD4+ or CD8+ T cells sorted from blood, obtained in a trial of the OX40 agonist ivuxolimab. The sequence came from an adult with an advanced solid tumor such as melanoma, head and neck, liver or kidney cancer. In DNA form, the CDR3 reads TGTGCCAGCAGCTCAAGAGGGATCCCGTACTTC. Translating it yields CASSSRGIPYF.